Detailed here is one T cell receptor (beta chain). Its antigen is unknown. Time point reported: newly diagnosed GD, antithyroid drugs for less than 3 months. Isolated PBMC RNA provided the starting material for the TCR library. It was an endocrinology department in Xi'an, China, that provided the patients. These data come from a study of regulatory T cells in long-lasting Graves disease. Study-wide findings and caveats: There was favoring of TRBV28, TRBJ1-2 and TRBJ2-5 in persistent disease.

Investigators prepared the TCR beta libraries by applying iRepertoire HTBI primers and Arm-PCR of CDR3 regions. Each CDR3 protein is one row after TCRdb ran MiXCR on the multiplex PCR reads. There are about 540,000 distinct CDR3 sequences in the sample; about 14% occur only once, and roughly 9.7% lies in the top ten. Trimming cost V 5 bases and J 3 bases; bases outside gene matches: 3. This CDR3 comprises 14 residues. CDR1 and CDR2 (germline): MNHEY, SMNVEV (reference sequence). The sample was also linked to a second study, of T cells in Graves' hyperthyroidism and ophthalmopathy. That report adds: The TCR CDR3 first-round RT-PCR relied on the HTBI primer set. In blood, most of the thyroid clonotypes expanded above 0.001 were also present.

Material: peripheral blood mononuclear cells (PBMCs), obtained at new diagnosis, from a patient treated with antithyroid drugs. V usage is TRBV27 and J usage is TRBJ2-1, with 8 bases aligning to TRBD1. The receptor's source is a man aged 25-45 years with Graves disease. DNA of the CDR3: TGTGCCAGCAGTCCGGACAGGGTCTACAATGAGCAGTTCTTC. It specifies CASSPDRVYNEQFF.